Each of the 18 T cell receptor beta chains below was sequenced from the same sample in a study of control samples from healthy donors and cancer patients. Profiled with immunoSEQ multiplex PCR; TCRdb holds only in-frame clones, not every one. The data contain 150,000 to 200,000 clones, roughly 90% of them seen just once; the ten biggest clones take up just over 1.4%. Sequencing was done on a sample of blood. The receptors come from a woman aged 45-59 years in good health.

The V and J genes are TRBV3-1 (or the pseudogene TRBV3-2) and TRBJ2-5; D is unresolved. The germline V and J ends were trimmed by 7 bases and 7 bases, with 10 bases remaining between them. The CDR3 runs 11 residues. Germline lookup yields CDR1 LGHDT and CDR2 YNNKEL (reference sequence). CDR3 in amino acids: CASTARRTQYF. In DNA, the CDR3 is TGTGCCAGCACCGCCCGGCGGACCCAGTACTTC.

The chain recombines TRBV6-5 with TRBJ2-7; D is possibly TRBD1 or TRBD2 (6 bases each). The CDR3 is made up of 12 amino acids. V was clipped by 4 bases and J by 12 bases, with 16 bases between them. Germline assignment: CDR1 MNHEY and CDR2 SVGAGI. The CDR3 DNA follows: TGTGCCAGCAGTTCACAAGGGGGGAGAACGTACTTC. As protein: CASSSQGGRTYF.

CDR3 coding DNA: TGTGCCATCAGTGAGGCCGGGGATCAGCCCCAGCATTTT. Protein: CAISEAGDQPQHF. The chain links TRBV10-3 to TRBJ1-5, with D uncertain. The germline V and J ends were trimmed by 2 bases and 5 bases, with 7 bases remaining between them. In germline, CDR1 is ENHRY, CDR2 SYGVKD. The length of the CDR3 is 13 residues.

The chain joins TRBV3-1 (or the pseudogene TRBV3-2) to TRBJ1-6; 9 bases fit TRBD1. Germline CDR1 and CDR2: LGHDT and YNNKEL (reference sequence). Losses at the gene ends were 5 bases for V and 7 bases for J; bases not matched to a gene: 6. CDR3 length equals 15 residues. CDR3 DNA: TGTGCCAGCAGCTATCGGGGACAGGGAAATTCACCCCTCCACTTT. It specifies CASSYRGQGNSPLHF.

This chain links TRBV7-8 with TRBJ1-4; possible D gene TRBD1, 6 bases. CDR3 size: 14 residues. Trimming took 5 bases from V and 7 from J, leaving 14 bases between them. From germline, CDR1 is SGHVS and CDR2 FQNEAQ. CDR3 DNA sequence: TGTGCCAGCAGCCAGACAGGAGGGGTTGAAAAACTGTTTTTT. Translated, it gives CASSQTGGVEKLFF.

The rearrangement uses TRBV27 and TRBJ2-2, with D possibly TRBD2 on 5 matching bases. From germline, CDR1 is MNHEY and CDR2 SMNVEV (reference sequence). The length of the CDR3 is 14 residues. V lost 8 bases and J 0 bases, leaving 10 bases between the germline ends. CDR3 loop: CASARGTNTGELFF. The CDR3, as DNA: TGTGCCAGCGCGCGAGGGACGAACACCGGGGAGCTGTTTTTT.

The CDR3 coding sequence is TGTGCCAGCAGCTTATACAGGGACAATGAGCAGTTCTTC. Translated, it gives CASSLYRDNEQFF. This chain connects TRBV11-3 to TRBJ2-1, with D possibly TRBD1 on 6 matching bases. CDR3 length: 13 amino acids. Trimming pared 2 bases from V and 5 bases from J, leaving 7 bases between. Germline CDR1 and CDR2: SGHNT and YENEEA.

This rearrangement joins TRBV5-4 to TRBJ2-3; the match to TRBD1 covers 9 bases. The CDR3 has 14 amino acids. The ends lost 7 bases at V and 4 bases at J; junction bases unmatched: 7. Per germline, CDR1 SGHNT and CDR2 YYREEE (reference sequence). In DNA form, the CDR3 reads TGTGCCAGCGGACAGGGGTTGGAGTCAGATACGCAGTATTTT. Amino acids: CASGQGLESDTQYF.

The chain is built from TRBV18 and TRBJ2-2; 10 nucleotides match TRBD2. J was trimmed by 5 bases and V by 2 bases; bases with no gene match: 14. Per the germline V gene, CDR1 is KGHSH and CDR2 is LQKENI. The CDR3 contains 19 residues. This chain's CDR3 is CASSPTGVSSGSRTGELFF. CDR3 in DNA: TGTGCCAGCTCACCAACGGGAGTTTCTAGCGGGAGTCGGACCGGGGAGCTGTTTTTT.

The chain carries TRBV9 and TRBJ1-2, with 7 bases matching TRBD1. V shed 4 bases and J 8 bases; nucleotides not matched to a gene: 14. This CDR3 is built from 15 residues. CDR1 SGDLS and CDR2 YYNGEE come from the germline V gene. CDR3 DNA sequence: TGTGCCAGCAGCCCCGGGGACAGCCCGACAAGGGGCTACACCTTC. Translating it yields CASSPGDSPTRGYTF.

V is TRBV7-2 and J is TRBJ2-2; unclear D gene. The CDR3 has 14 amino acids. Trimming took 3 bases from V and 3 from J, leaving 8 bases between them. Germline CDR1 is SGHTA and CDR2 is FQGNSA. CDR3 region: CASSFSHYTGELFF. As DNA, the CDR3 is TGTGCCAGCAGCTTTTCCCACTACACCGGGGAGCTGTTTTTT.

The V gene is TRBV11-2, the J gene TRBJ1-6; D gene unclear. Germline lookup yields CDR1 SGHAT and CDR2 FQNNGV. V lost 0 bases and J 9 bases, leaving 6 bases between the germline ends. This CDR3 is 13 amino acids long. The chain's CDR3 is CASSLDPISPLHF. The CDR3 DNA sequence: TGTGCCAGCAGCTTAGATCCCATTTCACCCCTCCACTTT.

The chain is built from TRBV19 and TRBJ1-2; D is unresolved. CDR1 and CDR2 (germline): LNHDA, SQIVND (reference sequence). The CDR3 spans 15 residues. Trimming stripped 4 bases from V and 9 bases from J, with 21 bases between. The CDR3 sequence is CASSTPRESLDRYTF. The CDR3 coding sequence is TGTGCCAGTAGTACCCCCCGGGAGTCCTTGGATCGCTACACCTTC.

The rearrangement uses TRBV6-5 and TRBJ1-3; D uncertain. The V end lost 6 bases, the J end lost 0 bases, and 9 bases lay between the germline ends. CDR1 MNHEY and CDR2 SVGAGI come from the germline V gene. CDR3 length: 14 amino acids. The CDR3 reads CASSRVPSGNTIYF. The CDR3 bases are TGTGCCAGCAGCAGAGTCCCCTCTGGAAACACCATATATTTT.

The rearrangement uses TRBV29-1 and TRBJ1-2, with a tentative D call TRBD1 (5 bases). Trimming left V 7 bases short and J 8 bases short, with 17 bases between. This CDR3 has 12 residues. The germline V gene encodes CDR1 SQVTM and CDR2 ANQGSEA. CDR3: CSATRQEGGYTF. CDR3 nucleotide sequence: TGCAGCGCAACCCGTCAGGAGGGGGGCTACACCTTC.

The V call is TRBV7-3, the J call TRBJ2-2; the D gene is possibly TRBD2 (6 bases). The CDR3 covers 15 residues. Trimming shortened V by 3 bases and J by 3 bases, and 11 bases separated the two germline ends. CDR1 and CDR2 from the germline V gene are SGHTA and FQGTGA. As DNA, the CDR3 is TGTGCCAGCAGCTTGGGAGGTTTCGACACCGGGGAGCTGTTTTTT. It specifies CASSLGGFDTGELFF.

This chain connects TRBV23-1 to TRBJ1-6; 7 nucleotides match TRBD1. TRBV23-1 is identified as an open reading frame with a role that is uncertain. The CDR3 loop spans 17 amino acids. V lost 0 bases, J lost 7 bases, and 9 bases stayed unmatched. The CDR3 region has the DNA TGCGCCAGCAGTCAATCGGGAAGGGGGCGATTGAATTCACCCCTCCACTTT. Residues: CASSQSGRGRLNSPLHF.

This chain connects TRBV6-2 or TRBV6-3 to TRBJ1-5; D uncertain. The CDR3 has 14 amino acids. Germline V lookup: CDR1 MNHEY, CDR2 SVGEGT. V lost 1 base, J lost 3 bases, and 7 bases lay in between. This chain's CDR3 is CASSYWADNQPQHF. CDR3 in DNA: TGTGCCAGCAGTTACTGGGCAGACAATCAGCCCCAGCATTTT.